This paragraph reports one TCR beta chain. Its antigen is still unknown. Nothing much larger sits one base from this clone, and base qualities are not available. The library relied on the immunoSEQ multiplex PCR assay. The table was pulled from immuneACCESS by TCRdb, which kept in-frame rearrangements only. Such tables lose some clones; where checked, under half of the loss comes from unresolved V genes, and the rest has no known cause. The sample table records 4,000 to 5,000 clones; more than 15% of these occur just once. The leading ten clones occupy roughly 13% of the sample. This specimen belongs to a study of tumour-infiltrating T cells in Burkitt lymphoma (dated by TCRdb to 2020 to 2021). Background on the whole study: TCR repertoire data were correlated with clinical outcome; productive clonality predicted overall and progression-free survival, independent of established prognosticators including age at diagnosis.

This clonotype originated in a human donor with diffuse large B-cell lymphoma. Some clones in this sample may be carry-over from other donors' samples. The sample comprised tumor tissue.

The bases read TGTGCCAGCAGAATTACAGGGGAAGGGTCTGGCTACACCTTC. This codes for CASRITGEGSGYTF. The V and J segments used are TRBV6-1 and TRBJ1-2; 7 junctional bases match TRBD1. V loses 6 bases at its end and J loses 7 bases; junction bases beyond the gene matches: 11. In the germline V gene, CDR1 corresponds to MNHNS and CDR2 to SASEGT. The CDR3 runs 14 amino acids, cysteine and phenylalanine included. CDR3 DNA only is kept here, 42 bases in frame from base 1.